This T cell receptor beta chain was obtained from a study of cytomegalovirus exposure and HLA in healthy donors (dated by TCRdb to 2016 to 2017). For the wider study: A later analysis indicated that the 120 or so validation repertoires were generated on the platform also employed for the roughly 720 repertoires of the first cohort. The study was designed to test whether signatures of past pathogen exposure could be identified by cataloging public T cell receptors. A separate validation cohort of roughly 130 different subjects was used in addition to the 666-subject first cohort. High-throughput TCR immunosequencing, statistical association of individual TCRs with disease status, and machine learning were combined to predict cytomegalovirus infection status.

Trimming removed 6 bases from V and 5 bases from J, leaving 7 bases between the germline ends. The CDR3 numbers 11 residues from cysteine through phenylalanine. Just the 33-base CDR3 DNA is kept, in frame starting at base 1. The germline V gene sets CDR1 to SNHLY and CDR2 to FYNNEI. Separate from the approximately 700-subject first cohort, the validation cohort of 120 subjects was the group to which the donors belonged. Library creation used the immunoSEQ multiplex PCR assay. The source study handled its data this way. To diagnose cytomegalovirus status from the catalog of TCR beta chain sequences, a statistical classification framework was built. Entries here come from immuneACCESS through TCRdb and include only in-frame sequences with V and J called. Some clones fail to appear in such tables; in the studies checked, an unresolved V gene covers under half of the shortfall, and the cause of the remainder is unknown. The V and J calls and the clone size are those of that table, but D and trimming were determined from the DNA. The sample table shows a few hundred thousand clones, and 90% are seen once. 0.37% of the sample is held by the ten biggest clonotypes.

Details on this clone: Its antigen target is currently unknown. The sample holds no much larger clone one base away, and base qualities are not on file.

Overall study results and their limits: The authors suggested that the approach could potentially be generalized to other disease states and immunological phenotypes. Across donors, most TCR sequences were observed very rarely, whereas some public TCRs were present in many individuals. A total of 150 to 200 TCR beta chains were listed by the study as associated with cytomegalovirus. A few of the identified cytomegalovirus-associated TCR beta chains were confirmed in vitro to be specific for cytomegalovirus antigens. A later analysis had no HLA typing for the validation cohort, so co-occurrence there was scored across all 120 repertoires. In a later analysis, TCRs clustered in the first cohort were found to also tend to co-occur in the 120 or so validation repertoires, with approximately 95% of cluster scores above 0. In both the original and validation cohorts, the classifier was reported to diagnose cytomegalovirus status with high specificity and sensitivity.

The sequence links TRBV2 to TRBJ2-5, with TRBD2 as a weak D call on 5 bases. The TCR was taken from a woman between 18 and 30 years old in good health and CMV-seronegative. The sequenced sample consisted of PBMCs. CDR3 region: CASRTRETQYF. The DNA is TGTGCCAGCAGAACTAGGGAGACCCAGTACTTC.